This T cell receptor (beta chain) was captured by sequencing in a study of shared clonotypes between healthy human individuals. For the study at large: Donor ages ranged 18 to 49 years: a couple of women, a few men. General study findings and limits: Several donors showed sharing of approximately 5% of naive CD4 clonotypes.

A roughly 220 ng quantity of DNA, tens of thousands of T cell genomes, went into the sorted-subset replicate PCRs. Assay used: immunoSEQ multiplex PCR; TCRdb lists only in-frame clones, some missing. The sample includes roughly 2 million clones, roughly 95% of them seen just once. As concerns this clone: The antigen remains unidentified.

CD45RA-negative memory and CD45RA+ naive subsets were split from the CD4+ cells. Between the trimmed V and J ends, which lost 1 base and 6 bases, there was a span of 18 bases. The CDR3 is 16 amino acids. In germline, CDR1 is SGHTA, CDR2 FQGNSA. V gene TRBV7-2 combines with J gene TRBJ1-1, with D perhaps matching TRBD1 (6 bases). The sample taken for sequencing was naive CD4+ T cells sorted from blood. Subset described: CD45RA+ positively selected. This sequence originates from a man in his late teens or twenties in good health. The chain's CDR3 is CASSLEMDLGAPEAFF. The CDR3 coding sequence is TGTGCCAGCAGCTTAGAAATGGATTTGGGGGCCCCTGAAGCTTTCTTT. The full variable domain, rest sourced from reference TRBV7-2 and TRBJ1-1, is GAGVSQSPSNKVTEKGKDVELRCDPISGHTALYWYRQSLGQGLEFLIYFQGNSAPDKSGLPSDRFSAERTGGSVSTLTIQRTQQEDSAVYLCASSLEMDLGAPEAFFGQGTRLTVV.